This note documents a single T cell receptor (beta chain) sequence. Its matching antigen is unknown. The primer mix had 60 Vbeta and 13 Jbeta primers. This table comes from immunoSEQ multiplex PCR, and its TCRdb copy is limited to in-frame clones, with some not included. Of fewer than 90,000 clones listed, approximately 72% are singletons. The data were taken from a study of cytomegalovirus exposure and HLA in healthy donors. General study results and limits: In most subjects, TCR beta sequences reportedly gave accurate predictions of HLA-A and HLA-B alleles. The study flagged around 160 TCR beta chains as cytomegalovirus-associated.

V was shortened by 0 bases and J by 7 bases, with 8 bases between the two germline ends. The germline V gene has CDR1 SGHAT and CDR2 FQNNGV. The CDR3 contains 13 residues. This clonotype was sampled from a man aged 25 to 40 in good health and CMV-seropositive. The chain recombines TRBV11-2 with TRBJ2-3; D unclear. The specimen sequenced was PBMCs. This CDR3 reads CASSLDQANTQYF. CDR3 coding DNA: TGTGCCAGCAGCTTAGATCAGGCGAATACGCAGTATTTT.